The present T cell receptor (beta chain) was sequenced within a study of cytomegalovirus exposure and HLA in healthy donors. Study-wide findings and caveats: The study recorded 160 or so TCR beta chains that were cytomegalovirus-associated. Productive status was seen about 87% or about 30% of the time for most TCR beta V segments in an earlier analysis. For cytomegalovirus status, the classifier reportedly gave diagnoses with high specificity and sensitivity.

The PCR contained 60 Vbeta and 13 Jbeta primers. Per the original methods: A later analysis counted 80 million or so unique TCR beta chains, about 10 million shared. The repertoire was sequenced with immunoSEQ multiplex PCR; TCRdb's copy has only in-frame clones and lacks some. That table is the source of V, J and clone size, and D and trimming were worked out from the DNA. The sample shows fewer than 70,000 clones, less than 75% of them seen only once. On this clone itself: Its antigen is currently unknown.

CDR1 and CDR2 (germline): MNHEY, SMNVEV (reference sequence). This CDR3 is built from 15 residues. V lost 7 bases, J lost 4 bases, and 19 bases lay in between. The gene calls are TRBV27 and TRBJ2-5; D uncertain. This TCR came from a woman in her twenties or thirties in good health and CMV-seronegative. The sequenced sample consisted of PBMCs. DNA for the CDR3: TGTGCCAGCAACGAAACCCCAGGTTTCGGAGAGACCCAGTACTTC. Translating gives CASNETPGFGETQYF.